This T cell receptor beta chain stems from a study of shared clonotypes between healthy human individuals. Overall study findings and caveats: Among non-shared clonotypes, generation probabilities were lower than among those shared by all four donors.

Germline loops: CDR1 ENHRY, CDR2 SYGVKD. The V and J ends lost 5 bases and 13 bases respectively, with 15 bases between them. The CDR3 has 12 amino acids. Recent vaccinations or acute infections were absent in the healthy HIV-negative adult donors. Using approximately 200 ng DNA, approximately 30,000 T cell genomes, the sorted-subset replicate PCRs were run. In the original processing: For the immunoSEQ data, sequences were junction-only without quality scores, so filtering differed. Profiling relied on immunoSEQ multiplex PCR, and the TCRdb table lists in-frame clones only, not all of them. D and trimming come from the DNA, and the V and J calls and clone size come from that table. The sample lists roughly 410,000 clones, approximately 97% occurring once. In regard to this clone: Its antigen is currently unknown.

Sequencing was carried out using memory CD8+ T cells sorted from blood. Subset meaning: CD45RO+ cells pooled with CCR7-negative TemRA cells. The chain is built from TRBV10-3 and TRBJ2-1, with no clear D. This TCR was sampled from a man aged 25-45 years in good health. The CDR3 DNA reads TGTGCCATCAGTCCCACCAGCCGGGTACAGTTCTTC. This encodes CAISPTSRVQFF.